This record covers a single TCR beta chain. Clones were read by immunoSEQ multiplex PCR, and TCRdb kept only the in-frame ones, dropping some. The sample shows about 52,000 clones, about 90% of them seen only once. This entry comes from a study of blood T cell repertoires in COVID-19. The CDR3 spans 16 residues. The V and J ends lost 0 bases and 5 bases, in that order; junction bases with no gene match: 9. Germline V gene sequence: CDR1 SGHNT, CDR2 YYREEE (reference sequence). The TCR sequence derives from an elderly man with active or convalescent COVID-19. V and J are TRBV5-4 and TRBJ2-3; 7 bases fit TRBD2. Sequencing was carried out using peripheral blood. The CDR3 loop is CASSLEWGGVQDTQYF. The DNA of the CDR3 is TGTGCCAGCAGCTTGGAATGGGGGGGAGTTCAAGATACGCAGTATTTT.